The 21 T cell receptor beta chains in this list originate from one sample, sequenced in a study of shared clonotypes between healthy human individuals. Assay: immunoSEQ multiplex PCR; the TCRdb copy retains only in-frame clones and omits some. Of fewer than 1 million clones in the sample, just over 95% were seen once. CD45RO-negative CD8 cells positively selected for CCR7 made up the naive population, which excluded terminally differentiated effector memory CD45RA+ cells. Sequencing input: naive CD8+ T cells sorted from blood. The source is a man aged 25-45 years in good health.

V usage is TRBV11-2 and J usage is TRBJ2-5, with 7 bases fitting TRBD1. Unmatched junction bases numbered 13, after V lost 5 bases and J lost 4 bases. The CDR3 has 16 residues. CDR1 is SGHAT, CDR2 FQNNGV, per germline. CDR3 DNA: TGTGCCAGCAGCCCAAGCAGCCGGGACAGTCGAGAGACCCAGTACTTC. It encodes CASSPSSRDSRETQYF.

The V and J genes are TRBV28 and TRBJ2-7; unclear D gene. The CDR3 is made up of 12 amino acids. V lost 3 bases and J lost 3, with 6 bases in between. The germline gives CDR1 MDHEN, CDR2 SYDVKM. CDR3 protein: CASSFGRYEQYF. Here the CDR3 DNA reads TGTGCCAGCAGTTTTGGGCGCTACGAGCAGTACTTC. Full variable domain (outside the CDR3, taken from reference TRBV28 and TRBJ2-7): DVKVTQSSRYLVKRTGEKVFLECVQDMDHENMFWYRQDPGLGLRLIYFSYDVKMKEKGDIPEGYSVSREKKERFSLILESASTNQTSMYLCASSFGRYEQYFGPGTRLTVT.

This chain joins TRBV7-5 and TRBJ2-1; the DNA was not compared with TRBD2, the D call given in the table. TRBV7-5 is a recognized pseudogene. This CDR3 has 15 amino acids. CDR3 amino acids: CVRSLTPVGVGEQFF. CDR3 nucleotides: TGTGTCAGAAGCTTAACCCCAGTGGGAGTCGGTGAGCAGTTCTTC.

The chain uses TRBV7-7 and TRBJ2-7; D call uncertain. CDR1 is SSHAT, CDR2 FNYEAQ, per germline (reference sequence). CDR3 length equals 14 residues. Trimming stripped 6 bases from V and 3 bases from J, with 15 bases between. The CDR3 protein is CASSFRYRDYEQYF. In nucleotides, the CDR3 is TGTGCCAGCAGTTTTCGTTACAGAGACTACGAGCAGTACTTC.

The CDR3 region has the DNA TGTGCCAGCGGTGGTTACAGGGGGCCCTCCTACGAGCAGTACTTC. Its translation: CASGGYRGPSYEQYF. This chain links TRBV13 with TRBJ2-7; TRBD1 matches at 9 bases. Germline CDR1 is PRHDT and CDR2 is FYEKMQ (reference sequence). The CDR3 contains 15 residues. The V and J ends lost 8 bases and 0 bases, in that order; junction bases with no gene match: 8.

In this sample, this clone turned up a few times. A much larger clone differs by one base, so this may be a read error. This same CDR3 is encoded by further DNA sequences in the sample. The chain is built from TRBV27 and TRBJ2-1; D possibly corresponds to TRBD2 (5 bases). The germline V and J ends were trimmed by 1 base and 8 bases, with 6 bases remaining between them. The germline CDR1 and CDR2 sequences are MNHEY and SMNVEV (reference sequence). The CDR3 totals 12 residues. The CDR3 region has the DNA TGTGCCAGCAGTTTATTGGAGGATGAGCAGTTCTTC. It codes for CASSLLEDEQFF.

The rearrangement links TRBV30 to TRBJ2-7; 9 nucleotides line up with TRBD2. The CDR3 loop spans 15 amino acids. Unmatched junction bases numbered 11, after V lost 3 bases and J lost 5 bases. Germline-derived CDR1 and CDR2 are GTSNPN and SVGIG (reference sequence). CDR3 bases: TGTGCCTGGAGCGCCGGGCTTAGCGGGAGCAACGAGCAGTACTTC. Protein sequence: CAWSAGLSGSNEQYF.

The chain is built from TRBV29-1 and TRBJ2-2, with 9 nucleotides matching TRBD1. After removal of 6 bases from V and 5 bases from J, the junction contained 10 bases not matched to a gene. The CDR3 has 15 residues. CDR1 SQVTM and CDR2 ANQGSEA come from the germline V gene. In nucleotides, the CDR3 is TGCAGCGTGTCGGGACAGGGAGTAGAGACCGGGGAGCTGTTTTTT. Protein sequence: CSVSGQGVETGELFF.

The CDR3 DNA is TGTGCCAGCAGCGTAGAGGCTAGCGGGAGAGTAGATGAGCAGTTCTTC. Amino acid sequence: CASSVEASGRVDEQFF. V and J are TRBV9 and TRBJ2-1, with TRBD2 identical over 10 bases. Germline V CDR1 and CDR2: SGDLS, YYNGEE. Trimming removed 0 bases from V and 8 bases from J; junction bases left unmatched: 8. This CDR3 region has 16 residues.

The rearrangement links TRBV27 to TRBJ1-5; D call uncertain. The CDR3 has 14 amino acids. Trimming shortened V by 4 bases and J by 2 bases, and 9 bases separated the two germline ends. In germline, CDR1 is MNHEY, CDR2 SMNVEV (reference sequence). The CDR3 bases are TGTGCCAGCAGTTCCGGGCGGGGCAATCAGCCCCAGCATTTT. Translating it yields CASSSGRGNQPQHF.

In nucleotides, the CDR3 is TGTGCCAGCAGGCCGGGACTAGCGCCAAACATTCAGTACTTC. Translating gives CASRPGLAPNIQYF. The rearrangement joins TRBV6-5 to TRBJ2-4; 10 bases line up with TRBD2. Germline assignment: CDR1 MNHEY and CDR2 SVGAGI. The CDR3 is 14 amino acids. J lost 6 bases, V lost 6 bases, and 5 bases had no gene match.

V and J are TRBV7-8 and TRBJ2-1, with D hard to call. The CDR3 contains 14 residues. In germline, CDR1 is SGHVS, CDR2 FQNEAQ. Deletions cut 5 bases from V and 4 bases from J, with 12 bases between. The CDR3, as DNA: TGTGCCAGCAGCCAAACGGAGATATACAATGAGCAGTTCTTC. It yields the protein CASSQTEIYNEQFF.

V is TRBV10-3 and J is TRBJ2-6; D gene unclear. Germline V CDR1 and CDR2: ENHRY, SYGVKD. The CDR3 length is 13 residues. The ends were cut back, 8 bases at V and 0 bases at J, with 5 bases in the middle. The CDR3 protein is CAIFPSGANVLTF. CDR3 coding DNA: TGTGCCATCTTTCCCTCTGGGGCCAACGTCCTGACTTTC.

This clone came up once. The rearrangement uses TRBV5-1 and TRBJ2-2; 12 bases fit TRBD2. The CDR3 totals 17 residues. Germline CDR1 is SGHRS and CDR2 is YFSETQ. The ends lost 3 bases at V and 3 bases at J; junction bases unmatched: 6. The DNA of the CDR3 is TGCGCCAGCAGCTCCGGACTAGCGGGATTCGACACCGGGGAGCTGTTTTTT. It is translated as CASSSGLAGFDTGELFF.

In regard to this clone: Compared with germline, one end of the junction differs, possibly owing to a read error. The chain carries TRBV11-3 and TRBJ2-7; 9 positions agree with TRBD2. The CDR3 runs to 14 residues. Germline V CDR1 and CDR2: SGHNT, YENEEA. The CDR3 loop reads CANSLSGRYDEQYF. The CDR3 coding sequence is TGTGCCAACAGCTTAAGCGGGAGGTACGACGAGCAGTACTTC.

The chain recombines TRBV6-6 with TRBJ2-1; no firm D call. With 7 bases removed from V and 10 bases from J, the gap between germline ends came to 14 bases. Germline CDR1 reads MNHNY; CDR2 reads SVGAGI (reference sequence). The CDR3 covers 12 residues. The chain's CDR3 is CASTQDTPEQFF. CDR3 bases: TGTGCCAGCACCCAAGACACCCCGGAGCAGTTCTTC.

The V gene is TRBV15, the J gene TRBJ2-1; TRBD1 matches 7 bases. The CDR3 totals 14 residues. The V gene end was trimmed by 4 bases and the J gene end by 2 bases; junction bases not matched to a gene: 2. Looked up from germline, CDR1 is LNHNV and CDR2 is YYDKDF (reference sequence). The CDR3 reads CATSKGTAYNEQFF. The CDR3 DNA is TGTGCCACCAGCAAAGGGACAGCCTACAATGAGCAGTTCTTC.

The chain is built from TRBV4-2 and TRBJ2-6; a weak D match, TRBD2 (6 bases). Trimming removed 5 bases from V and 4 bases from J, with 24 bases in between. Looked up from germline, CDR1 is LGHNA and CDR2 is YNFKEQ. The CDR3 length is 19 residues. The CDR3 nucleotides are TGTGCCAGCAGCTTGGAGGGGCAGGGCCCCCGTTTCGGGGCCAACGTCCTGACTTTC. This gives the protein CASSLEGQGPRFGANVLTF.

The chain is built from TRBV27 and TRBJ2-7; D is unclear. This CDR3 has 13 residues. The germline gives CDR1 MNHEY, CDR2 SMNVEV (reference sequence). V shed 2 bases and J shed 3 bases, with 8 bases lying between them. CDR3 nucleotide sequence: TGTGCCAGCAGTTTACGGGTCCACTACGAGCAGTACTTC. This encodes CASSLRVHYEQYF.

This chain joins TRBV7-2 and TRBJ1-1; D ambiguous. Germline V lookup: CDR1 SGHTA, CDR2 FQGNSA. Trimming removed 0 bases at V and 1 base at J, with 6 bases between. The CDR3 has 14 residues. CDR3 region: CASSLARGNTEAFF. CDR3 DNA: TGTGCCAGCAGCTTAGCGCGGGGGAACACTGAAGCTTTCTTT. The full variable domain, in which reference TRBV7-2 and TRBJ1-1 provide the parts outside the CDR3, is GAGVSQSPSNKVTEKGKDVELRCDPISGHTALYWYRQSLGQGLEFLIYFQGNSAPDKSGLPSDRFSAERTGGSVSTLTIQRTQQEDSAVYLCASSLARGNTEAFFGQGTRLTVV.

V usage is TRBV14 and J usage is TRBJ2-7; D may match TRBD1 or TRBD2 (5 bases each). Germline-derived CDR1 and CDR2 are SGHDN and FVKESK. Trimming pared 1 base from V and 3 bases from J, leaving 13 bases between. This CDR3 is built from 15 residues. The CDR3 spells CASSQGGGGYYEQYF. The CDR3 nucleotides are TGTGCCAGCAGCCAAGGTGGTGGGGGTTACTACGAGCAGTACTTC.